These 4 T cell receptor beta chains share one sample of origin, sequenced in a study of T cell repertoires in cytomegalovirus infection. One entry per CDR3 protein, called by TCRdb with MiXCR from the reads. The repertoire holds 350,000 to 400,000 distinct CDR3 sequences, with about a third as singletons. Their cognate antigens are unknown. The source material was cultured PBMCs, sampled from culture after CMV antigen stimulation. All receptors derive from a human donor in good health (CMV status not recorded). Some clones in this sample may be carry-over from other donors' samples.

The chain recombines TRBV9 with TRBJ1-4; no clear D. Germline CDR1 is SGDLS and CDR2 is YYNGEE. The CDR3 loop spans 13 amino acids. V gave up 4 bases and J gave up 7 bases, with 11 bases separating them. The CDR3, as DNA: TGTGCCAGCAGCCCTCGATGGGGTGAAAAACTGTTTTTT. Translating it yields CASSPRWGEKLFF.

The chain couples TRBV7-2 to TRBJ1-1; D gene uncertain. The CDR3 contains 9 residues. Germline V lookup: CDR1 SGHTA, CDR2 FQGNSA. CDR3 loop: CVWSAEAFF. The CDR3 DNA follows: TGTGTATGGTCTGCTGAAGCTTTCTTT.

This clonotype has a handful of counts. The chain has TRBV2 and TRBJ1-4, with a possible D match to TRBD1 (6 bases). Trimming removed 3 bases at V and 9 bases at J, with 17 bases between. The CDR3 runs 15 residues. Germline lookup yields CDR1 SNHLY and CDR2 FYNNEI. This CDR3 is CASSETRGAAKKLFF. In nucleotides, the CDR3 is TGTGCCAGCAGTGAGACGCGGGGGGCTGCGAAAAAACTGTTTTTT.

V is TRBV7-6 and J is TRBJ1-1; D ambiguous. CDR3 size: 16 residues. Germline assignment: CDR1 SGHVS and CDR2 FNYEAQ. The V end lost 5 bases, the J end lost 1 base, and 17 bases lay between the germline ends. The CDR3 nucleotides read TGTGCCAGCAGCGCAACAACCGGGCGGAAGAACACTGAAGCTTTCTTT. Its translation is CASSATTGRKNTEAFF. Together with reference TRBV7-6 and TRBJ1-1, the CDR3 gives the full variable domain: GAGVSQSPRYKVTKRGQDVALRCDPISGHVSLYWYRQALGQGPEFLTYFNYEAQQDKSGLPNDRFSAERPEGSISTLTIQRTEQRDSAMYRCASSATTGRKNTEAFFGQGTRLTVV.